Each of the 30 T cell receptor beta chains below was sequenced from the same sample in a study of shared clonotypes between healthy human individuals. This table comes from immunoSEQ multiplex PCR, and its TCRdb copy is limited to in-frame clones, with some not included. The sample has roughly 2.5 million clones, about 92% seen once. The sequencing sample was made of naive CD4+ T cells sorted from blood. Subset denoted: CD45RA+ positively selected. The origin of the receptors is a young man in good health.

The genes are TRBV6-5 and TRBJ1-1; D gene uncertain. Trimming shortened V by 10 bases and J by 5 bases, and 17 bases separated the two germline ends. This CDR3 region has 13 residues. Germline assignment: CDR1 MNHEY and CDR2 SVGAGI. The CDR3 DNA reads TGTGCCACCACCCGAAGGGAGACAACTGAAGCTTTCTTT. This encodes CATTRRETTEAFF.

A note on this clone: At the DNA level, this CDR3 is encoded by other sequences in the same sample as well. V is TRBV28 and J is TRBJ2-7, with 7 bases that match TRBD2. The CDR3 consists of 13 residues. After removal of 2 bases from V and 2 bases from J, the junction contained 0 bases not matched to a gene. In germline, CDR1 is MDHEN, CDR2 SYDVKM. The CDR3 nucleotides are TGTGCCAGCAGTTTAGCGGGAGCCTACGAGCAGTACTTC. Encoded protein: CASSLAGAYEQYF.

A note on this clone: Other DNA sequences within the sample encode an identical CDR3. The rearrangement links TRBV11-2 to TRBJ2-7, with 13 bases fitting TRBD2. Losses at the gene ends were 5 bases for V and 7 bases for J; bases not matched to a gene: 5. Germline lookup yields CDR1 SGHAT and CDR2 FQNNGV. The length of the CDR3 is 14 residues. The CDR3 bases are TGTGCCAGCAGCCCTACTAGCGGGAGGGGAGAGCAGTACTTC. Translating gives CASSPTSGRGEQYF.

This chain joins TRBV6-6 and TRBJ2-3, with D possibly being TRBD1 or TRBD2 (5 bases each). The CDR3 has 14 residues. Trimming removed 8 bases at V and 0 bases at J, with 12 bases between. In germline, CDR1 is MNHNY, CDR2 SVGAGI (reference sequence). CDR3 amino acids: CASASGLSTDTQYF. DNA for the CDR3: TGTGCCAGCGCCTCGGGGCTGAGCACAGATACGCAGTATTTT.

This clone turned up a few times. This chain joins TRBV10-3 and TRBJ1-2; TRBD1 is a possible D gene (6 bases). Germline V gene data show CDR1 as ENHRY and CDR2 as SYGVKD. The CDR3 loop spans 12 amino acids. Trimming removed 2 bases at V and 8 bases at J, with 9 bases between. CDR3 residues: CAISEPDSGYTF. DNA of the CDR3: TGTGCCATCAGTGAGCCGGACAGCGGCTACACCTTC.

J is TRBJ2-2 and V is TRBV15; no firm D call. Trimming took 5 bases from V and 0 from J, leaving 10 bases between them. This CDR3 has 15 amino acids. The V gene's germline CDR1 is LNHNV and CDR2 YYDKDF (reference sequence). The CDR3 coding sequence is TGTGCCACCAGCGGGTTTGGGCCGAACACCGGGGAGCTGTTTTTT. It codes for CATSGFGPNTGELFF.

The chain has TRBV7-2 and TRBJ1-2; 10 bases match TRBD1. The V gene's germline CDR1 is SGHTA and CDR2 FQGNSA. The CDR3 sequence is 18 residues long. Trimming removed 1 base from V and 4 bases from J; junction bases left unmatched: 12. The DNA of the CDR3 is TGTGCCAGCAGCTTAGATGCTCCTGGGACAGGGGTTTTCTATGGCTACACCTTC. This codes for CASSLDAPGTGVFYGYTF.

This rearrangement joins TRBV11-3 to TRBJ2-2; 7 nucleotides align to TRBD2. The CDR3 loop spans 16 amino acids. CDR1 and CDR2 from the germline V gene are SGHNT and YENEEA. With 6 bases clipped from V and 2 bases from J, the junction kept 9 bases outside the gene matches. CDR3 amino acids: CASSPASGLNTGELFF. The CDR3 DNA reads as TGTGCCAGCAGTCCCGCTAGCGGACTTAACACCGGGGAGCTGTTTTTT.

J is TRBJ2-7 and V is TRBV19; tentatively, D is TRBD2 (6 bases). There are 14 residues in the CDR3. CDR1 and CDR2 from the germline V gene are LNHDA and SQIVND (reference sequence). V was clipped by 6 bases and J by 0 bases, with 12 bases between them. CDR3 DNA sequence: TGTGCCAGTAGCCGGGAGTCGGCCTCCTACGAGCAGTACTTC. This sequence encodes CASSRESASYEQYF.

Turning to this clone: Other DNA variants within this sample encode the same CDR3. The chain is built from TRBV10-3 and TRBJ2-3; D call uncertain. The CDR3 runs to 12 residues. Germline V lookup: CDR1 ENHRY, CDR2 SYGVKD. V was shortened by 0 bases and J by 6 bases, with 4 bases between the two germline ends. The CDR3 loop is CAISESADTQYF. In DNA, the CDR3 is TGTGCCATCAGTGAGTCTGCGGATACGCAGTATTTT.

The chain links TRBV7-2 to TRBJ2-3; D unclear. The CDR3 has 11 residues. Germline V gives CDR1 SGHTA, CDR2 FQGNSA. The CDR3 loop reads CASTKTDTQYF. The CDR3 region has the DNA TGTGCTTCGACCAAAACAGATACGCAGTATTTT.

This rearrangement joins TRBV7-9 to TRBJ2-2; tentatively, D is TRBD1 (6 bases). The germline CDR1 and CDR2 sequences are SEHNR and FQNEAQ (reference sequence). The CDR3 contains 17 residues. Trimming took 3 bases from V and 3 from J, leaving 17 bases between them. The CDR3 bases are TGTGCCAGCAGCTTGAGTGGGGGCGGAAGAGACACCGGGGAGCTGTTTTTT. Encoded protein: CASSLSGGGRDTGELFF.

V is TRBV19 and J is TRBJ1-2; D is perhaps TRBD1 (5 bases). Looked up from germline, CDR1 is LNHDA and CDR2 is SQIVND (reference sequence). V lost 6 bases to trimming and J lost 5 bases, with 16 bases between them. The CDR3 contains 14 residues. As DNA, the CDR3 is TGTGCCAGTAGCGACACCGGGACGGTGTATGGCTACACCTTC. Translating gives CASSDTGTVYGYTF.

The J gene is TRBJ1-1, the V gene TRBV19, with TRBD1 matching 9 bases. The trim removed 10 bases at V and 4 bases at J, leaving 7 bases unmatched. The CDR3 covers 13 residues. Germline CDR1 and CDR2: LNHDA and SQIVND (reference sequence). The CDR3 DNA is TGTGCCACCGGGACAGGGTGGGGCACTGAAGCTTTCTTT. Its translation: CATGTGWGTEAFF.

The V gene is TRBV7-9, the J gene TRBJ2-3, with D tentatively TRBD1 (6 bases). Germline CDR1 is SEHNR and CDR2 is FQNEAQ (reference sequence). This CDR3 comprises 15 residues. The V and J ends lost 2 bases and 3 bases respectively, with 12 bases between them. The CDR3 here is CASSLLDSFTDTQYF. CDR3 sequence (DNA): TGTGCCAGCAGCTTACTGGACAGCTTTACAGATACGCAGTATTTT.

This clone was detected once. V is TRBV9 and J is TRBJ1-2; weak D call: TRBD1 (5 bases). Germline CDR1 SGDLS, CDR2 YYNGEE. Trimming left V 0 bases short and J 8 bases short, with 23 bases between. The CDR3 totals 17 residues. As DNA, the CDR3 is TGTGCCAGCAGCGTAGTCTCCCGGGGCGGGGGAAGGGGAGGCTACACCTTC. This sequence encodes CASSVVSRGGGRGGYTF.

The rearrangement links TRBV15 to TRBJ2-6; possible D gene TRBD2, 7 bases. The germline V gene encodes CDR1 LNHNV and CDR2 YYDKDF (reference sequence). The V end lost 5 bases, the J end lost 0 bases, and 14 bases lay between the germline ends. The CDR3 runs 17 residues. The CDR3: CATSRGGFISGANVLTF. The CDR3 region has the DNA TGTGCCACCAGCCGCGGGGGCTTCATCTCTGGGGCCAACGTCCTGACTTTC.

The chain links TRBV15 to TRBJ2-3; D is uncertain. The V and J ends lost 0 bases and 0 bases respectively, with 7 bases between them. Germline-derived CDR1 and CDR2 are LNHNV and YYDKDF (reference sequence). The CDR3 contains 15 residues. In nucleotides, the CDR3 is TGTGCCACCAGCAGAGATTCGTCTAGCACAGATACGCAGTATTTT. It translates to CATSRDSSSTDTQYF.

The chain combines TRBV15 with TRBJ2-1; 12 bases are shared with TRBD2. CDR1 and CDR2 (germline): LNHNV, YYDKDF (reference sequence). This CDR3 contains 18 residues. V shed 2 bases and J 4 bases; nucleotides not matched to a gene: 9. The CDR3 reads CATSRLTSGGTSYNEQFF. For the CDR3, the DNA is TGTGCCACCAGCAGACTAACTAGCGGGGGGACCTCTTACAATGAGCAGTTCTTC.

The genes are TRBV7-2 and TRBJ2-1; TRBD2 aligns across 11 bases. Looked up from germline, CDR1 is SGHTA and CDR2 is FQGNSA. After removal of 5 bases from V and 5 bases from J, the junction contained 8 bases not matched to a gene. CDR3 size: 16 residues. This CDR3 reads CASSLTSGSGDNEQFF. The DNA for the CDR3 is TGTGCCAGCAGCCTAACTAGCGGGAGTGGCGACAATGAGCAGTTCTTC.

The rearrangement links TRBV7-9 to TRBJ2-7, with TRBD2 identical over 8 bases. CDR1 and CDR2 from the germline V gene are SEHNR and FQNEAQ (reference sequence). The CDR3 is made up of 16 amino acids. The ends lost 3 bases at V and 5 bases at J; junction bases unmatched: 12. CDR3 region: CASSLVIPGLGNEQYF. CDR3 nucleotides: TGTGCCAGCAGCTTGGTCATCCCGGGACTAGGGAACGAGCAGTACTTC.

Concerning this clone: The same CDR3 is also encoded by other DNA sequences in this sample. Here the CDR3 DNA reads TGCGCCAGCAGTCGAGACTCAGGCAACACTGAAGCTTTCTTT. Translating gives CASSRDSGNTEAFF. The gene calls are TRBV5-1 and TRBJ1-1, with D unclear. The CDR3 runs 14 residues. Between the trimmed V and J ends, which lost 5 bases and 2 bases, there was a span of 13 bases. Germline CDR1 and CDR2: SGHRS and YFSETQ.

The CDR3 loop is CATSRDNRGLGQPQHF. The DNA for the CDR3 is TGTGCCACCAGCAGAGATAACAGGGGGCTGGGTCAGCCCCAGCATTTT. This rearrangement joins TRBV15 to TRBJ1-5; 9 bases match TRBD1. After removal of 0 bases from V and 6 bases from J, the junction contained 6 bases not matched to a gene. Germline-derived CDR1 and CDR2 are LNHNV and YYDKDF (reference sequence). This CDR3 spans 16 amino acids.

The chain carries TRBV28 and TRBJ1-2; D is ambiguous. Trimming removed 6 bases at V and 0 bases at J, with 11 bases between. Per germline, CDR1 MDHEN and CDR2 SYDVKM. The CDR3 contains 14 residues. CDR3 protein: CASSSNPPNYGYTF. Here the CDR3 DNA reads TGTGCCAGCAGCTCTAATCCCCCTAACTATGGCTACACCTTC.

This clone was detected once. The same CDR3 arises from other DNA sequences in this sample as well. This rearrangement joins TRBV18 to TRBJ1-2, with TRBD1 matching 7 bases. CDR3 size: 13 residues. The V segment lost 6 bases and the J segment 3 bases; nucleotides outside the gene matches: 4. Germline values: CDR1 KGHSH, CDR2 LQKENI. Written as DNA, the CDR3 is TGTGCCAGCTCTCCCCAGGGGGACTATGGCTACACCTTC. The encoded protein is CASSPQGDYGYTF.

J is TRBJ2-1 and V is TRBV27, with TRBD2 matching over 9 bases. This CDR3 is 12 amino acids long. The ends lost 4 bases at V and 15 bases at J; junction bases unmatched: 7. The germline V gene has CDR1 MNHEY and CDR2 SMNVEV (reference sequence). The CDR3 loop is CASSSVAGGLFF. In nucleotides, the CDR3 is TGTGCCAGCAGTTCAGTTGCGGGAGGGCTGTTCTTC.

V gene TRBV5-6 combines with J gene TRBJ2-1; D is unresolved. The germline gives CDR1 SGHDT, CDR2 YYEEEE. Trimming shortened V by 4 bases and J by 8 bases, and 13 bases separated the two germline ends. This CDR3 is built from 13 residues. The CDR3 region has the DNA TGTGCCAGCAGCCTCGGGCCCCGGGATGAGCAGTTCTTC. This sequence encodes CASSLGPRDEQFF. The entire variable domain, with the rest obtained from reference TRBV5-6 and TRBJ2-1, is as follows: DAGVTQSPTHLIKTRGQQVTLRCSPKSGHDTVSWYQQALGQGPQFIFQYYEEEERQRGNFPDRFSGHQFPNYSSELNVNALLLGDSALYLCASSLGPRDEQFFGPGTRLTVL.

This chain uses TRBV7-9 with TRBJ2-1; D not resolved. CDR3 size: 15 residues. V was trimmed by 5 bases and J by 0 bases, leaving 11 bases between them. Per the germline V gene, CDR1 is SEHNR and CDR2 is FQNEAQ (reference sequence). The CDR3 nucleotides read TGTGCCAGCAGCCCTCGGGTCAGCTCCTACAATGAGCAGTTCTTC. This translates into CASSPRVSSYNEQFF.

V gene TRBV19 combines with J gene TRBJ1-1; perhaps TRBD1 as D (6 bases). V shed 2 bases and J shed 3 bases, with 13 bases lying between them. The CDR3 spans 15 residues. Germline assignment: CDR1 LNHDA and CDR2 SQIVND (reference sequence). CDR3 DNA sequence: TGTGCCAGTAGTATAAAGGGGGTTGGATACACTGAAGCTTTCTTT. It encodes CASSIKGVGYTEAFF.

The chain couples TRBV9 to TRBJ2-7, with 8 bases lining up with TRBD2. The trim removed 5 bases at V and 2 bases at J, leaving 6 bases unmatched. The CDR3 is made up of 14 amino acids. Looked up from germline, CDR1 is SGDLS and CDR2 is YYNGEE. The CDR3 region has the DNA TGTGCCAGCAGTACCACTAGCGGTCCCTACGAGCAGTACTTC. Its translation: CASSTTSGPYEQYF.